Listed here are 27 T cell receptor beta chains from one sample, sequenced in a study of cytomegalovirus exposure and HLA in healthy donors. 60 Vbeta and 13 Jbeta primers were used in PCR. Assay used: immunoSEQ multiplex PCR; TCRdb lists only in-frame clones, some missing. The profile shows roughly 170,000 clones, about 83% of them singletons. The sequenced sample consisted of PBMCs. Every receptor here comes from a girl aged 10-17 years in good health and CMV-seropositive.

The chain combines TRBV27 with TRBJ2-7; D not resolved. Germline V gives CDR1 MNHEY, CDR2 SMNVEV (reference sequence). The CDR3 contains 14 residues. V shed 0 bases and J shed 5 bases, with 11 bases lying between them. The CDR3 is CASSLSWLFDEQYF. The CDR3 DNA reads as TGTGCCAGCAGTTTATCCTGGCTGTTTGACGAGCAGTACTTC.

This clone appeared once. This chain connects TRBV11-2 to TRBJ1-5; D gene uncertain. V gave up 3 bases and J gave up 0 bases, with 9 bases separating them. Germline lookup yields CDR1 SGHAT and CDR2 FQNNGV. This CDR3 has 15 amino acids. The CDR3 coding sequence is TGTGCCAGCAGCTTGGGAGATTATAGCAATCAGCCCCAGCATTTT. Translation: CASSLGDYSNQPQHF.

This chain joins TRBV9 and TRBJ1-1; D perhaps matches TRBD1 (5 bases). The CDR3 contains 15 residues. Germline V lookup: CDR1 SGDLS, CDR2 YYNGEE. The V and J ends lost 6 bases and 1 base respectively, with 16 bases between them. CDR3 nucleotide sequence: TGTGCCAGCATGCGTGGGGGGGTCGGGAACACTGAAGCTTTCTTT. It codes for CASMRGGVGNTEAFF.

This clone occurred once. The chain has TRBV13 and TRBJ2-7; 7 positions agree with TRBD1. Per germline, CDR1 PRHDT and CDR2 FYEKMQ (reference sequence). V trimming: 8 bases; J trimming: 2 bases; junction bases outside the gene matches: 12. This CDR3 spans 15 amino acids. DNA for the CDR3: TGTGCCAGCCAAATTGAGGGACAGAGTACCTACGAGCAGTACTTC. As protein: CASQIEGQSTYEQYF.

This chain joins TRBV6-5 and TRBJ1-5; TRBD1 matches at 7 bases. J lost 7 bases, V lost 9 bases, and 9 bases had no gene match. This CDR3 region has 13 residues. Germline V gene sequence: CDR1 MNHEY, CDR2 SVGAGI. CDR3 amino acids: CARSQGVGQPQHF. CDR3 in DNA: TGTGCCAGGAGTCAGGGGGTAGGGCAGCCCCAGCATTTT.

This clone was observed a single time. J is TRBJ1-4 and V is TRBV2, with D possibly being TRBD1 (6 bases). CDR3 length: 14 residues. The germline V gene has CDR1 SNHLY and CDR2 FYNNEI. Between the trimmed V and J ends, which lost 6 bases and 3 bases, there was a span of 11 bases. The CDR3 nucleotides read TGTGCCAGCAGGAGACAGGTCTCTAATGAAAAACTGTTTTTT. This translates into CASRRQVSNEKLFF.

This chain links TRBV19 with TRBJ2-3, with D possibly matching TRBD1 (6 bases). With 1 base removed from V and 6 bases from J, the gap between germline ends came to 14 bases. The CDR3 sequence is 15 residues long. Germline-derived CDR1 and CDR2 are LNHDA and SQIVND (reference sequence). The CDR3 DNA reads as TGTGCCAGTAGTATAGGTTACAGGGCGTCTGATACGCAGTATTTT. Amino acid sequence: CASSIGYRASDTQYF.

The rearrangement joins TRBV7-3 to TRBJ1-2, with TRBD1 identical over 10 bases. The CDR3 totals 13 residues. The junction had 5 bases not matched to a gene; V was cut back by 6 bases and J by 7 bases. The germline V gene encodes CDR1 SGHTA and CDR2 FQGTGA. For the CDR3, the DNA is TGTGCCAGCAGTAAGGACAGGGGGGTTGGCTACACCTTC. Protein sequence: CASSKDRGVGYTF. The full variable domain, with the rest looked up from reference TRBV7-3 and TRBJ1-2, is GAGVSQTPSNKVTEKGKYVELRCDPISGHTALYWYRQSLGQGPEFLIYFQGTGAADDSGLPNDRFFAVRPEGSVSTLKIQRTERGDSAVYLCASSKDRGVGYTFGSGTRLTVV.

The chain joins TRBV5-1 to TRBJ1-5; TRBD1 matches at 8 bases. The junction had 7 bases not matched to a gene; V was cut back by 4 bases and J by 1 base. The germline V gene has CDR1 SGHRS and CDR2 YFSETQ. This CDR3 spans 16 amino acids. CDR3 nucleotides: TGCGCCAGCAGCCTGGGGACAGGAGGCAGCAATCAGCCCCAGCATTTT. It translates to CASSLGTGGSNQPQHF.

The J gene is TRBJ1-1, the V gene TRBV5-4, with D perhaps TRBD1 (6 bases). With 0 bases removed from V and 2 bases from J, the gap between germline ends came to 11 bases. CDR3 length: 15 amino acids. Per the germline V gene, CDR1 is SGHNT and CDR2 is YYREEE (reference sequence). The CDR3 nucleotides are TGTGCCAGCAGCTTGGAACTACAGGGAAACACTGAAGCTTTCTTT. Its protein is CASSLELQGNTEAFF.

The CDR3 loop is CASRGGEAGELFF. The DNA of the CDR3 is TGCGCCAGCAGAGGGGGGGAAGCCGGGGAGCTGTTTTTT. The rearrangement uses TRBV5-1 and TRBJ2-2; TRBD2 might be the D (7 bases). Deletions cut 5 bases from V and 6 bases from J, with 11 bases between. From germline, CDR1 is SGHRS and CDR2 YFSETQ. This CDR3 is 13 amino acids long.

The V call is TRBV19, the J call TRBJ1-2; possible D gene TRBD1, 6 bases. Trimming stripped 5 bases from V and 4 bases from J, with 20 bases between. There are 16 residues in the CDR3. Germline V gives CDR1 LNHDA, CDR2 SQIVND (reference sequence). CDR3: CASSPGGGGVPYGYTF. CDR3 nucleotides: TGTGCCAGTAGTCCGGGAGGGGGGGGCGTCCCCTATGGCTACACCTTC.

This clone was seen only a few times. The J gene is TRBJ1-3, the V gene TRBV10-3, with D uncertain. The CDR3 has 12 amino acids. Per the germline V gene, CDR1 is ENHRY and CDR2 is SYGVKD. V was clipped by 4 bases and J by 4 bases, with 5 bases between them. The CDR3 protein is CAISVAGNTIYF. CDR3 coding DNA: TGTGCCATCAGTGTTGCGGGAAACACCATATATTTT.

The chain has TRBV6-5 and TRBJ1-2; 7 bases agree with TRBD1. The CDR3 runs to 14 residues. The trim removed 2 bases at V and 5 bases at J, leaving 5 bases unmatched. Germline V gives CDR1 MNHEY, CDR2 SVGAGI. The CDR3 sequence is CASSYLGRGYGYTF. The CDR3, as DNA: TGTGCCAGCAGTTACCTGGGCAGGGGGTATGGCTACACCTTC.

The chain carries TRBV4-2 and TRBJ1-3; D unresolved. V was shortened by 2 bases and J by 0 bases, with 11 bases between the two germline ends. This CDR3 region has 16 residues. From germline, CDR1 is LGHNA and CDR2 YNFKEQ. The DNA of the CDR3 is TGTGCCAGCAGCCAACACCACAGCGGCTCTGGAAACACCATATATTTT. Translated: CASSQHHSGSGNTIYF.

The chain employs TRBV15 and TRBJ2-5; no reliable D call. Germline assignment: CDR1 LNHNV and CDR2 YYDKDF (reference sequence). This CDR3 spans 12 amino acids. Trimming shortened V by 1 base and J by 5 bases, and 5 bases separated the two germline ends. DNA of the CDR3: TGTGCCACCAGCAGAGGTCCGGAGACCCAGTACTTC. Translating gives CATSRGPETQYF.

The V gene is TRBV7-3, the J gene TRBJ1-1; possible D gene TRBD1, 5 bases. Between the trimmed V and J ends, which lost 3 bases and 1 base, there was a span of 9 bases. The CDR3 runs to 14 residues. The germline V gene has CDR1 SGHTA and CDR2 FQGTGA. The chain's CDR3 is CASSFGGGNTEAFF. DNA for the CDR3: TGTGCCAGCAGCTTCGGCGGGGGGAACACTGAAGCTTTCTTT.

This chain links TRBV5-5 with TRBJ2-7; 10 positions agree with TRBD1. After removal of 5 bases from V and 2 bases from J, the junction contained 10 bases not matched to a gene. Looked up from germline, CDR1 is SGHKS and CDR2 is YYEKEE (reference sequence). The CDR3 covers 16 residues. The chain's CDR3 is CASRLGQGLLTYEQYF. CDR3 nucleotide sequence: TGTGCCAGCAGACTGGGACAGGGGCTCCTAACCTACGAGCAGTACTTC.

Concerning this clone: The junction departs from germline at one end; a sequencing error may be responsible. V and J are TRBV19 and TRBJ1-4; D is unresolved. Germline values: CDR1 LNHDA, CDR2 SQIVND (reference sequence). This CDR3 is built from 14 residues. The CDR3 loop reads CASRTEATNEKLFF. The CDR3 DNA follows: TGTGCTAGTAGGACGGAGGCAACTAATGAAAAACTGTTTTTT.

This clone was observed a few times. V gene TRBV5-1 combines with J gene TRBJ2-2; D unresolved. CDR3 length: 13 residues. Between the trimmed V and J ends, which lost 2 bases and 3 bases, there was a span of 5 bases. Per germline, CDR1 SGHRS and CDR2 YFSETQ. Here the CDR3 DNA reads TGCGCCAGCAGCTTTTCCTACACCGGGGAGCTGTTTTTT. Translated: CASSFSYTGELFF.

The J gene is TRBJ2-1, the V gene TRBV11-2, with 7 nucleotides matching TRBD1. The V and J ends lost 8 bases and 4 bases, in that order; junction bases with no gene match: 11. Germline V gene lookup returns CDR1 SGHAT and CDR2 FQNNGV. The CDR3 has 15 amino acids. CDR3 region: CASGTLTGKYNEQFF. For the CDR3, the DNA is TGTGCCAGCGGTACTTTGACAGGGAAATACAATGAGCAGTTCTTC.

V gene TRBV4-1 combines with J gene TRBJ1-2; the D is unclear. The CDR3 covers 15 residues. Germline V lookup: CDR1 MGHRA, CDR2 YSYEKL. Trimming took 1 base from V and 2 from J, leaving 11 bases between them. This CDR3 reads CASSQVVGENYGYTF. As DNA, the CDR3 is TGCGCCAGCAGCCAAGTTGTTGGAGAAAACTATGGCTACACCTTC.

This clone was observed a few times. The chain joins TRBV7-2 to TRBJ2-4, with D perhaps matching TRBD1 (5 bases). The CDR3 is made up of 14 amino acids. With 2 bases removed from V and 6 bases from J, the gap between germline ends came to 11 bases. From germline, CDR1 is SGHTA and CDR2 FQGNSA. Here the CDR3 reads CASSLRAGPNIQYF. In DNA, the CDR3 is TGTGCCAGCAGCTTAAGGGCAGGGCCAAACATTCAGTACTTC.

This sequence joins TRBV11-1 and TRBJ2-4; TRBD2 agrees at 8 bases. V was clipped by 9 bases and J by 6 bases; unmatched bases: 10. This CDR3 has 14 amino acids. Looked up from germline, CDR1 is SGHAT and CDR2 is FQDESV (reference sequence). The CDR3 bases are TGTGCCAGTAGCATCGATGCGGGGGGAAACATTCAGTACTTC. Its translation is CASSIDAGGNIQYF. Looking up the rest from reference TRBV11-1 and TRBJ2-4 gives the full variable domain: EAEVAQSPRYKITEKSQAVAFWCDPISGHATLYWYRQILGQGPELLVQFQDESVVDDSQLPKDRFSAERLKGVDSTLKIQPAELGDSAMYLCASSIDAGGNIQYFGAGTRLSVL.

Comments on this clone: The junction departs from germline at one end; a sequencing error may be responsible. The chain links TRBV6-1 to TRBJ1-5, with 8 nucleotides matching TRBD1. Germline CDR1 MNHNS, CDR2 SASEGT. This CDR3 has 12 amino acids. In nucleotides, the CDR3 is TGTGCCGGCAGGGGGCCGGGTCAGCCCCAGCATTTT. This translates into CAGRGPGQPQHF.

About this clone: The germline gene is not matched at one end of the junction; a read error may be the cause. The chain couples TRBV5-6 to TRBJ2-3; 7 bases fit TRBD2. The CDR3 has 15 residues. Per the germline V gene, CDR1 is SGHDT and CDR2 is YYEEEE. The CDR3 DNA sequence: TGTACCAGTCGGGGGGTGGCCTTGTACACAGATACGCAGTATTTT. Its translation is CTSRGVALYTDTQYF.

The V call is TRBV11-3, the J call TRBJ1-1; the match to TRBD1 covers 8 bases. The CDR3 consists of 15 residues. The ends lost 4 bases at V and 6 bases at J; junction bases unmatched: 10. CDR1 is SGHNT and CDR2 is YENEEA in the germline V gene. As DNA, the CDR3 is TGTGCCAGCAGCTCGAGATGGACAGGGTCCGCTGAAGCTTTCTTT. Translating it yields CASSSRWTGSAEAFF.